This T cell receptor beta chain was recorded in a study of T cell changes during pregnancy in multiple sclerosis. The trim removed 8 bases at V and 6 bases at J, leaving 5 bases unmatched. The V gene's germline CDR1 is ENHRY and CDR2 SYGVKD. The CDR3 has 12 residues. Using immunoSEQ multiplex PCR, the repertoire was profiled, and TCRdb retains in-frame clones only, with some absent. This table has over 10,000 clones, about 91% appearing once. The rearrangement uses TRBV10-3 and TRBJ2-7, with 9 bases fitting TRBD1. Sequenced here: CD8+ T cells from peripheral blood mononuclear cells, sampled in the second trimester of pregnancy. The clonotype comes from a female donor in good health, enrolled as a control in a pregnancy study. The CDR3 coding sequence is TGTGCCATCGGACAGGGGAGGATCGAGCAGTACTTC. Translating it yields CAIGQGRIEQYF.